Shown below are 6 T cell receptor beta chains from a single sample sequenced in a study of T cells in Graves' hyperthyroidism and ophthalmopathy. Amplification targeted TCR beta CDR3 regions from RNA transcripts. The HTBI primer set drove a first-round RT-PCR of the TCR CDR3. TCRdb itself ran the multiplex PCR reads through MiXCR, one entry per CDR3 protein. The table has hundreds of thousands of distinct CDR3 sequences, approximately 14% seen once. Sequenced sample: blood. The receptors derive from a woman between 50 and 59 years old with Graves' ophthalmopathy.

This clonotype has a count of ten or more. The chain links TRBV5-1 to TRBJ2-1; D not certain. V lost 4 bases and J 4 bases, leaving 12 bases between the germline ends. This CDR3 contains 14 residues. Germline V gives CDR1 SGHRS, CDR2 YFSETQ. The CDR3 region has the DNA TGCGCCAGCAGCCCGGGCATGGCATACAATGAGCAGTTCTTC. Its protein is CASSPGMAYNEQFF.

This clonotype showed up just a few times. The chain carries TRBV10-3 and TRBJ2-6, with a tentative D call TRBD2 (5 bases). This CDR3 region has 15 residues. Germline-derived CDR1 and CDR2 are ENHRY and SYGVKD. V was pared by 3 bases and J by 2 bases, with 8 bases between. The CDR3 here is CAISERGTGANVLTF. In DNA, the CDR3 is TGTGCCATCAGTGAACGAGGGACTGGGGCCAACGTCCTGACTTTC.

This clonotype came up many times. CDR3 sequence reads: CASSYTLPPDTRYQETQYF. The DNA of the CDR3 is TGTGCCAGCAGTTACACACTTCCACCGGACACGCGGTACCAAGAGACCCAGTACTTC. V usage is TRBV6-2 or TRBV6-3 and J usage is TRBJ2-5; D is possibly TRBD1 (5 bases). Trimming left V 2 bases short and J 0 bases short, with 22 bases between. The germline V gene has CDR1 MNHEY and CDR2 SVGEGT. The CDR3 is 19 amino acids.

This clonotype was seen many times. The chain couples TRBV20-1 to TRBJ2-1, with 10 bases fitting TRBD2. The CDR3 totals 16 residues. CDR1 is DFQATT and CDR2 is SNEGSKA in the germline V gene (reference sequence). J gave up 6 bases and V 0 bases, and 8 bases lay outside the gene matches. CDR3 in DNA: TGCAGTGCTAGAGATCTTCTAGCGGGAGTCCTCAATGAGCAGTTCTTC. Translating it yields CSARDLLAGVLNEQFF.

This clonotype was seen at least ten times. The chain links TRBV7-9 to TRBJ2-1; 10 bases are a match to TRBD1. Germline V lookup: CDR1 SEHNR, CDR2 FQNEAQ (reference sequence). Unmatched junction bases numbered 6, after V lost 5 bases and J lost 5 bases. This CDR3 has 15 residues. The CDR3 sequence is CASSTRQGANNEQFF. DNA of the CDR3: TGTGCCAGCAGCACAAGACAGGGGGCTAACAATGAGCAGTTCTTC.

This clonotype was seen many times. The chain has TRBV7-8 and TRBJ2-1; TRBD2 matches at 9 bases. The CDR3 length is 14 residues. V dropped 3 bases and J dropped 7; count of bases not matched to a gene: 4. Germline CDR1 reads SGHVS; CDR2 reads FQNEAQ. CDR3 amino acids: CASSFTTSGNEQFF. CDR3 nucleotide sequence: TGTGCCAGCAGCTTTACGACTAGCGGAAATGAGCAGTTCTTC.